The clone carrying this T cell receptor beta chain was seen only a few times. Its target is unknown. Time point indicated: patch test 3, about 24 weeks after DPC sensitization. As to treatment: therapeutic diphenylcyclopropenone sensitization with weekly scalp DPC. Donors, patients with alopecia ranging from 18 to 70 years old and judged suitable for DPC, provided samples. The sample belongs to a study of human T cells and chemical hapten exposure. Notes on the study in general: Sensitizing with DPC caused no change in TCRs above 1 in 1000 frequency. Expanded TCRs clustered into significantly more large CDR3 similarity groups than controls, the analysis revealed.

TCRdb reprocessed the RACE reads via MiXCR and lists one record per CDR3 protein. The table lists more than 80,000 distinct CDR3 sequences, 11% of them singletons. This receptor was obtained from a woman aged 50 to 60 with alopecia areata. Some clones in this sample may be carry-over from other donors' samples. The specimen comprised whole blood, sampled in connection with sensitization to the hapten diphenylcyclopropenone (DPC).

The CDR3 DNA follows: TGCGCCAGCAGCTCCTACAGCGACCAAGAGACCCAGTACTTC. It codes for CASSSYSDQETQYF. The chain joins TRBV4-3 to TRBJ2-5; D unclear. V gave up 5 bases and J gave up 0 bases, with 10 bases separating them. CDR1 and CDR2 (germline): LGHNA, YSLEER. CDR3 size: 14 residues.